This TCR beta chain came from a study of regulatory T cells in long-lasting Graves disease. Whole-study results and caveats: Relative to newly diagnosed Graves' patients, persistent ones had lower TCR diversity. It is possible that accuracy was reduced by the small size of the sample.

Time point denoted: newly diagnosed GD, antithyroid drugs for less than 3 months. PBMC RNA was the source of the TCR library. EDTA tubes received approximately 9 milliliters of drawn peripheral blood. This clonotype came up many times. The antigen remains unidentified. In building TCR beta libraries, iRepertoire HTBI primers were used together with Arm-PCR of CDR3 regions. MiXCR was run by TCRdb on the multiplex PCR reads, yielding one entry per CDR3 protein. This sample has roughly 500,000 distinct CDR3 sequences, with around 12% found just once. Unmatched junction bases numbered 9, after V lost 0 bases and J lost 5 bases. Germline CDR1 is SGHRS and CDR2 is YFSETQ. The CDR3 runs 16 residues. This same sample was also taken into another study, of T cells in Graves' hyperthyroidism and ophthalmopathy.

The gene calls are TRBV5-1 and TRBJ1-2; 8 bases fit TRBD1. The origin of this receptor is a woman in her 30s with Graves disease. The input for sequencing was peripheral blood mononuclear cells (PBMCs), taken at new diagnosis, from a patient treated with antithyroid drugs. The CDR3 DNA follows: TGCGCCAGCAGCTTGGACCTCGGGACAGGACCATATGGCTACACCTTC. This gives the protein CASSLDLGTGPYGYTF.